One sample yielded the 7 T cell receptor beta chains listed below, sequenced in a study of blood T cell repertoires in COVID-19. Profiling relied on immunoSEQ multiplex PCR, and the TCRdb table lists in-frame clones only, not all of them. The sample lists about 260,000 clones; around nine tenths were seen once. The sequenced material came from peripheral blood. These receptors originate from a man aged 35 to 55 who had recovered from COVID-19.

The V call is TRBV18, the J call TRBJ2-1, with 14 bases aligning to TRBD2. The J segment lost 6 bases and the V segment lost 3 bases, leaving 7 bases of the junction unmatched. CDR1 is KGHSH and CDR2 is LQKENI in the germline V gene. The length of the CDR3 is 17 residues. CDR3 residues: CASSPRTSGGSTNEQFF. The CDR3 nucleotides read TGTGCCAGCTCACCGCGGACTAGCGGGGGGTCGACCAATGAGCAGTTCTTC.

The rearrangement uses TRBV10-2 and TRBJ2-7, with 12 bases fitting TRBD2. Germline CDR1 reads WSHSY; CDR2 reads SAAADI. With 2 bases clipped from V and 0 bases from J, the junction kept 5 bases outside the gene matches. The CDR3 contains 17 residues. Written as DNA, the CDR3 is TGCGCCAGCAGTGAGGCTAGCGGGGGGGCCTACTCCTACGAGCAGTACTTC. It codes for CASSEASGGAYSYEQYF.

This chain uses TRBV5-4 with TRBJ2-5; TRBD1 agrees at 10 bases. The J segment lost 3 bases and the V segment lost 6 bases, leaving 8 bases of the junction unmatched. The germline V gene has CDR1 SGHNT and CDR2 YYREEE (reference sequence). CDR3 length: 15 amino acids. The CDR3 DNA reads as TGTGCCAGCAACACGGACAGGGGGAATGAAGAGACCCAGTACTTC. Protein product: CASNTDRGNEETQYF.

This chain connects TRBV5-8 to TRBJ2-3, with 8 bases lining up with TRBD1. The trim removed 0 bases at V and 4 bases at J, leaving 4 bases unmatched. The CDR3 length is 15 residues. The germline V gene encodes CDR1 SGHTS and CDR2 YDEGEE. CDR3 residues: CASSLGTGRADTQYF. CDR3 sequence (DNA): TGTGCCAGCAGCTTGGGGACAGGGCGGGCAGATACGCAGTATTTT.

This rearrangement joins TRBV29-1 to TRBJ1-1; the match to TRBD1 covers 7 bases. This CDR3 is built from 14 residues. The germline CDR1 and CDR2 sequences are SQVTM and ANQGSEA. V was clipped by 0 bases and J by 4 bases; unmatched bases: 5. CDR3 protein: CSVEDPRTGTEAFF. CDR3 nucleotide sequence: TGCAGCGTTGAAGACCCTCGGACAGGCACTGAAGCTTTCTTT.

This clone showed up just a few times. The J gene is TRBJ2-3, the V gene TRBV9; TRBD2 aligns across 9 bases. CDR1 and CDR2 (germline): SGDLS, YYNGEE. The ends lost 0 bases at V and 3 bases at J; junction bases unmatched: 5. This CDR3 region has 16 residues. CDR3 nucleotide sequence: TGTGCCAGCAGCGTAGCTCGGCGGGGGGGAACAGATACGCAGTATTTT. This gives the protein CASSVARRGGTDTQYF.

V gene TRBV15 combines with J gene TRBJ2-5; D remains unclear. The CDR3 consists of 13 residues. V was pared by 5 bases and J by 1 base, with 8 bases between. Germline CDR1 is LNHNV and CDR2 is YYDKDF (reference sequence). DNA for the CDR3: TGTGCCACCAGCTATACGCGCCAAGAGACCCAGTACTTC. Encoded protein: CATSYTRQETQYF.